Below are 12 T cell receptor beta chains sequenced from a single sample in a study of blood T cell repertoires in COVID-19. Only in-frame clones appear in the TCRdb table, and some are missing; sequencing was by immunoSEQ multiplex PCR. The table records over 150,000 clones, roughly 85% of them present only once. What was sequenced was PBMCs or T cells enriched from blood (not recorded which). All receptors derive from a man in his forties who had recovered from COVID-19.

This chain links TRBV29-1 with TRBJ1-4; 8 bases fit TRBD1. Per the germline V gene, CDR1 is SQVTM and CDR2 is ANQGSEA. The CDR3 totals 15 residues. Trimming removed 4 bases from V and 6 bases from J; junction bases left unmatched: 10. CDR3 protein: CSVGDRPGADEKLFF. The CDR3 coding sequence is TGCAGCGTTGGGGACAGGCCCGGTGCTGATGAAAAACTGTTTTTT.

This chain uses TRBV13 with TRBJ2-2; 11 bases are a match to TRBD1. The CDR3 extends over 17 amino acids. The junction had 2 bases not matched to a gene; V was cut back by 1 base and J by 1 base. Germline loops: CDR1 PRHDT, CDR2 FYEKMQ (reference sequence). As DNA, the CDR3 is TGTGCCAGCAGCTTAGAGGACAGGGGGCTGAACACCGGGGAGCTGTTTTTT. It is translated as CASSLEDRGLNTGELFF. Drawing the rest from reference TRBV13 and TRBJ2-2, the complete variable domain is AAGVIQSPRHLIKEKRETATLKCYPIPRHDTVYWYQQGPGQDPQFLISFYEKMQSDKGSIPDRFSAQQFSDYHSELNMSSLELGDSALYFCASSLEDRGLNTGELFFGEGSRLTVL.

The chain carries TRBV29-1 and TRBJ2-3, with a weak D call TRBD2 (6 bases). Trimming removed 4 bases at V and 0 bases at J, with 11 bases between. In germline, CDR1 is SQVTM, CDR2 ANQGSEA. This CDR3 is built from 14 residues. The CDR3 nucleotides read TGCAGCGTTGTAATGGGGGGAAGCACAGATACGCAGTATTTT. Translating gives CSVVMGGSTDTQYF.

The V and J genes are TRBV5-1 and TRBJ2-1; D uncertain. This CDR3 is built from 14 residues. Trimming cost V 2 bases and J 2 bases, with 8 bases left between them. Germline CDR1 is SGHRS and CDR2 is YFSETQ. CDR3 loop: CASSFGGTYNEQFF. The CDR3 nucleotides are TGCGCCAGCAGCTTCGGCGGAACCTACAATGAGCAGTTCTTC.

The J gene is TRBJ2-2, the V gene TRBV7-3; D is unresolved. The germline V gene encodes CDR1 SGHTA and CDR2 FQGTGA. Trimming left V 2 bases short and J 6 bases short, with 4 bases between. This CDR3 has 12 amino acids. The CDR3 protein is CASSLESGELFF. The CDR3 DNA follows: TGTGCCAGCAGCTTAGAGTCCGGGGAGCTGTTTTTT.

This clone was found once. This sequence joins TRBV29-1 and TRBJ1-5; TRBD1 aligns across 9 bases. Germline loops: CDR1 SQVTM, CDR2 ANQGSEA. The ends lost 7 bases at V and 1 base at J; junction bases unmatched: 5. The CDR3 spans 14 residues. CDR3 sequence: CSARTGDSNQPQHF. The DNA for the CDR3 is TGCAGCGCCAGGACAGGGGACAGCAATCAGCCCCAGCATTTT.

This chain connects TRBV24-1 to TRBJ2-7; the D is unclear. V was clipped by 5 bases and J by 5 bases, with 3 bases between them. There are 10 residues in the CDR3. Germline V gene data show CDR1 as KGHDR and CDR2 as SFDVKD. CDR3: CATSVDEQYF. The CDR3 nucleotides read TGTGCCACCAGTGTAGACGAGCAGTACTTC.

This clone has a single count. This rearrangement joins TRBV9 to TRBJ2-1; D is ambiguous. Germline CDR1 SGDLS, CDR2 YYNGEE. Trimming left V 3 bases short and J 0 bases short, with 10 bases between. The CDR3 has 15 residues. DNA of the CDR3: TGTGCCAGCAGCGAAAGAGGCCTCTCCTACAATGAGCAGTTCTTC. Encoded protein: CASSERGLSYNEQFF.

The J gene is TRBJ1-1, the V gene TRBV7-6; 10 bases are shared with TRBD1. The trim removed 5 bases at V and 5 bases at J, leaving 17 bases unmatched. Germline CDR1 reads SGHVS; CDR2 reads FNYEAQ. The CDR3 extends over 18 amino acids. This CDR3 is CASSLTQYPGTGETEAFF. The DNA for the CDR3 is TGTGCCAGCAGCCTGACACAATACCCCGGGACAGGGGAAACTGAAGCTTTCTTT.

The genes are TRBV7-6 and TRBJ2-7; TRBD1 matches 9 bases. This CDR3 has 13 residues. The J segment lost 7 bases and the V segment lost 0 bases, leaving 1 base of the junction unmatched. The germline gives CDR1 SGHVS, CDR2 FNYEAQ. CDR3 region: CASSLADRGEQYF. The DNA for the CDR3 is TGTGCCAGCAGCTTAGCGGACAGGGGTGAGCAGTACTTC.

The V call is TRBV7-2, the J call TRBJ2-7; TRBD2 matches at 7 bases. Looked up from germline, CDR1 is SGHTA and CDR2 is FQGNSA. The J segment lost 6 bases and the V segment lost 2 bases, leaving 1 base of the junction unmatched. This CDR3 spans 12 amino acids. CDR3 loop: CASSLTGGEQYF. The CDR3 DNA follows: TGTGCCAGCAGCTTAACGGGAGGCGAGCAGTACTTC.

The V gene is TRBV27, the J gene TRBJ2-4; possible D gene TRBD2, 5 bases. Per germline, CDR1 MNHEY and CDR2 SMNVEV (reference sequence). This CDR3 has 17 residues. The V and J ends lost 5 bases and 0 bases respectively, with 17 bases between them. For the CDR3, the DNA is TGTGCCAGCAGTCGGAGCCGGGGTGACCAAGCCAAAAACATTCAGTACTTC. It yields the protein CASSRSRGDQAKNIQYF.